This T cell receptor beta chain appears in the sequencing data of a study of T cells in Graves' hyperthyroidism and ophthalmopathy. This clonotype was seen many times. CDR3 size: 14 residues. V lost 1 base to trimming and J lost 3 bases; unmatched junction nucleotides: 2. Germline CDR1 and CDR2: MDHEN and SYDVKM. Amplified TCR beta CDR3 regions came from RNA transcripts. TCR CDR3 regions were first amplified by RT-PCR with HTBI primers. Each CDR3 protein gets one entry after TCRdb re-called the multiplex PCR reads with MiXCR. The repertoire includes about 640,000 distinct CDR3 sequences, around 21% of them detected once, and around a third sits in the top ten. Uncontrolled infection, other autoimmune disease, pregnancy or lactation barred patients from enrollment. It was 8 to 10 ml of fresh peripheral blood that supplied the PBMCs.

The rearrangement uses TRBV28 and TRBJ2-7; TRBD1 matches at 8 bases. The TCR was taken from a man younger than 45 with Graves' ophthalmopathy. The source material was blood. In DNA, the CDR3 is TGTGCCAGCAGTTTATTTGGACAGGGCTACGAGCAGTACTTC. Its protein is CASSLFGQGYEQYF.